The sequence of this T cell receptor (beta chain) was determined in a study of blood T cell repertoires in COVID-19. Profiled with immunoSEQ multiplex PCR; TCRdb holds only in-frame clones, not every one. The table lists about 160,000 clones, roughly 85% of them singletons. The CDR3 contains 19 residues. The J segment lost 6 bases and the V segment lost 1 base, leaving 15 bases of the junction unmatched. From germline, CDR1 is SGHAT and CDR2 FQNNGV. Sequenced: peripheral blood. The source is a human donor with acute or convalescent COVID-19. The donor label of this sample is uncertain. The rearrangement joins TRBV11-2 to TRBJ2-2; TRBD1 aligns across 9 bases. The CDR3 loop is CASSLGRPGQGYKAGELFF. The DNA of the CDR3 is TGTGCCAGCAGCTTAGGGAGGCCCGGACAGGGGTATAAGGCCGGGGAGCTGTTTTTT.